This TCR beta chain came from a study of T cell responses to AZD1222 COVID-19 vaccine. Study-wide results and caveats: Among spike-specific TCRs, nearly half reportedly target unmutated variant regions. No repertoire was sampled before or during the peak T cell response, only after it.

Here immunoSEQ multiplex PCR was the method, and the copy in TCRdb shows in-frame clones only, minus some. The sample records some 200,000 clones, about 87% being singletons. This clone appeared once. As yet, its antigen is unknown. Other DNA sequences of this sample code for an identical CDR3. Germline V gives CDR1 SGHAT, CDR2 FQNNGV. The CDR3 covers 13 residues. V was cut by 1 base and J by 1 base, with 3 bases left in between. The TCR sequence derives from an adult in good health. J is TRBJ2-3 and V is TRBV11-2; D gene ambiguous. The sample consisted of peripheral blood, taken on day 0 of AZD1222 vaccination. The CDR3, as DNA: TGTGCCAGCAGCTTAGCCGGCACAGATACGCAGTATTTT. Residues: CASSLAGTDTQYF.